Below, 25 T cell receptor beta chains from the same sample are listed, as sequenced in a study of cytomegalovirus exposure and HLA in healthy donors. The PCR had 60 Vbeta and 13 Jbeta primers. Using immunoSEQ multiplex PCR, the repertoire was profiled, and TCRdb retains in-frame clones only, with some absent. This table has tens of thousands of clones, less than 80% appearing once. Material: PBMCs. These receptors came from a woman aged 45 to 65 in good health and CMV-seropositive.

In its sample, this clone was seen a few times. The genes are TRBV10-3 and TRBJ1-1; D is possibly TRBD1 (5 bases). CDR3 size: 10 residues. CDR1 and CDR2 from the germline V gene are ENHRY and SYGVKD. Trimming pared 10 bases from V and 6 bases from J, leaving 9 bases between. In DNA, the CDR3 is TGTGCCAGCGGGACGTCTGAAGCTTTCTTT. Protein: CASGTSEAFF.

V is TRBV27 and J is TRBJ1-4; perhaps TRBD1 as D (6 bases). This CDR3 region has 15 residues. Germline assignment: CDR1 MNHEY and CDR2 SMNVEV (reference sequence). V was pared by 6 bases and J by 5 bases, with 16 bases between. As DNA, the CDR3 is TGTGCCAGCAGCCCAGGGGTCGGGACGAATGAAAAACTGTTTTTT. Its protein product is CASSPGVGTNEKLFF.

The chain has TRBV6-5 and TRBJ1-2; 9 bases fit TRBD1. The germline V gene encodes CDR1 MNHEY and CDR2 SVGAGI. The CDR3 consists of 15 residues. Trimming took 6 bases from V and 6 from J; bases not matched to a gene: 11. The CDR3 DNA reads as TGTGCCAGCAGGCCGGGACAGGGATTAGAAGATGGCTACACCTTC. Translating gives CASRPGQGLEDGYTF.

The J gene is TRBJ1-2, the V gene TRBV2, with a possible D match to TRBD1 (6 bases). CDR1 and CDR2 (germline): SNHLY, FYNNEI. The CDR3 has 16 residues. V gave up 5 bases and J gave up 4 bases, with 20 bases separating them. Here the CDR3 reads CASSSPQTGQAYGYTF. The CDR3 region has the DNA TGTGCCAGCAGTTCCCCTCAAACGGGACAAGCCTATGGCTACACCTTC.

In its sample, this clone was seen once. The V and J genes are TRBV11-2 and TRBJ2-7; 9 bases line up with TRBD2. CDR1 is SGHAT and CDR2 is FQNNGV in the germline V gene. The CDR3 has 16 residues. J was trimmed by 6 bases and V by 5 bases; bases with no gene match: 14. CDR3 loop: CASSPQPGLASFEQYF. The CDR3 DNA reads as TGTGCCAGCAGCCCGCAGCCGGGACTAGCCTCATTCGAGCAGTACTTC.

In this sample, this clone turned up a few times. The CDR3 spells CASSPRGLSGNTIYF. DNA of the CDR3: TGTGCCAGCAGCCCCAGGGGGCTCTCTGGAAACACCATATATTTT. The rearrangement uses TRBV7-9 and TRBJ1-3; 8 nucleotides agree with TRBD1. Germline V CDR1 and CDR2: SEHNR, FQNEAQ (reference sequence). The CDR3 extends over 15 amino acids. Losses at the gene ends were 5 bases for V and 0 bases for J; bases not matched to a gene: 3.

To note about this clone: This likely comes from a read error, as the CDR3 has no conserved phenylalanine or tryptophan at its end. The DNA is left out, because the CDR3 cannot be placed on it with certainty; the CDR3 is given as TCRdb lists it. This sequence joins TRBV5-4 and TRBJ1-1; the DNA was not compared with TRBD1, the D call given in the table. The length of the CDR3 is 15 amino acids, counting both ends. Per germline, CDR1 SGHNT and CDR2 YYREEE (reference sequence). CDR3 sequence: CASSREPDRGGEILR.

A few counts support this clone. J is TRBJ1-6 and V is TRBV7-8; 9 bases line up with TRBD1. The CDR3 has 14 residues. J lost 8 bases, V lost 7 bases, and 6 bases had no gene match. Germline CDR1 is SGHVS and CDR2 is FQNEAQ. The CDR3 coding sequence is TGTGCCAGCACGATAGGGACAGGGTATTCACCCCTCCACTTT. Residues: CASTIGTGYSPLHF.

V usage is TRBV25-1 and J usage is TRBJ1-1, with D possibly TRBD1 on 6 matching bases. Germline V lookup: CDR1 MGHDK, CDR2 SYGVNS. V was clipped by 6 bases and J by 3 bases, with 14 bases between them. The CDR3 is 14 residues long. Written as DNA, the CDR3 is TGTGCCAGCAGGACAGGCGGTTGGTACACTGAAGCTTTCTTT. Protein: CASRTGGWYTEAFF.

This rearrangement joins TRBV2 to TRBJ1-5; D is uncertain. Trimming shortened V by 6 bases and J by 2 bases, and 8 bases separated the two germline ends. The CDR3 sequence is 13 residues long. CDR1 and CDR2 from the germline V gene are SNHLY and FYNNEI. The CDR3 is CASRESGNQPQHF. CDR3 DNA: TGTGCCAGCAGAGAATCGGGCAATCAGCCCCAGCATTTT.

The rearrangement joins TRBV9 to TRBJ1-5, with 7 bases identical to TRBD1. The CDR3 spans 15 residues. The V segment lost 3 bases and the J segment 2 bases; nucleotides outside the gene matches: 5. CDR1 and CDR2 from the germline V gene are SGDLS and YYNGEE. CDR3 nucleotide sequence: TGTGCCAGCAGCGCCGCGACAGGGCGCAATCAGCCCCAGCATTTT. Its protein is CASSAATGRNQPQHF.

This clone appeared a few times. The chain combines TRBV7-9 with TRBJ2-1; D may be TRBD2 (7 bases). Trimming pared 4 bases from V and 5 bases from J, leaving 15 bases between. Germline-derived CDR1 and CDR2 are SEHNR and FQNEAQ (reference sequence). The CDR3 totals 15 residues. The CDR3, as DNA: TGTGCCAGCAGCTCCTCCGGGGGGACAAACAATGAGCAGTTCTTC. Amino acid sequence: CASSSSGGTNNEQFF.

The CDR3: CASSLEISVGELFF. The CDR3 DNA is TGTGCCAGCAGCTTGGAAATTAGCGTCGGGGAGCTGTTTTTT. This chain joins TRBV5-6 and TRBJ2-2; D is possibly TRBD2 (5 bases). The CDR3 has 14 residues. Per germline, CDR1 SGHDT and CDR2 YYEEEE. Between the trimmed V and J ends, which lost 0 bases and 7 bases, there was a span of 10 bases. The variable domain in full, with the rest retrieved from reference TRBV5-6 and TRBJ2-2, is DAGVTQSPTHLIKTRGQQVTLRCSPKSGHDTVSWYQQALGQGPQFIFQYYEEEERQRGNFPDRFSGHQFPNYSSELNVNALLLGDSALYLCASSLEISVGELFFGEGSRLTVL.

This rearrangement joins TRBV28 to TRBJ2-7; no reliable D call. CDR1 is MDHEN, CDR2 SYDVKM, per germline. V lost 3 bases, J lost 0 bases, and 6 bases lay in between. The CDR3 is 13 residues long. CDR3 amino acids: CASSLSASYEQYF. The CDR3 bases are TGTGCCAGCAGTTTGAGCGCCTCCTACGAGCAGTACTTC.

The CDR3: CASSTGGSSYNSPLHF. The CDR3 nucleotides read TGTGCCAGCAGTACAGGGGGGAGCTCCTATAATTCACCCCTCCACTTT. The chain couples TRBV27 to TRBJ1-6, with 8 bases matching TRBD1. In germline, CDR1 is MNHEY, CDR2 SMNVEV (reference sequence). There are 16 residues in the CDR3. J lost 0 bases, V lost 5 bases, and 3 bases had no gene match.

The chain employs TRBV7-6 and TRBJ1-6, with D possibly matching TRBD1 (6 bases). The CDR3 is made up of 14 amino acids. V gave up 4 bases and J gave up 8 bases, with 12 bases separating them. Germline lookup yields CDR1 SGHVS and CDR2 FNYEAQ. The DNA for the CDR3 is TGTGCCAGCAGCTACACAGGGACGGATTCACCCCTCCACTTT. Amino acid sequence: CASSYTGTDSPLHF.

This clone was seen only a few times. The chain has TRBV27 and TRBJ2-3; D may be TRBD2 (5 bases). The CDR3 is made up of 15 amino acids. V gave up 0 bases and J gave up 0 bases, with 7 bases separating them. Germline values: CDR1 MNHEY, CDR2 SMNVEV (reference sequence). CDR3 coding DNA: TGTGCCAGCAGTTTATCGACGGGGAGCACAGATACGCAGTATTTT. This gives the protein CASSLSTGSTDTQYF.

This clone has a handful of counts. J is TRBJ2-3 and V is TRBV7-9; 11 bases line up with TRBD1. Per the germline V gene, CDR1 is SEHNR and CDR2 is FQNEAQ (reference sequence). CDR3 length: 19 amino acids. Unmatched junction bases numbered 18, after V lost 5 bases and J lost 5 bases. CDR3 coding DNA: TGTGCCAGCAGCCCGAGCTGGGGGAAAGGACAGGGGGCTCAAGATACGCAGTATTTT. Translating gives CASSPSWGKGQGAQDTQYF.

The sample holds one count of this clone. The chain recombines TRBV7-2 with TRBJ2-7; 9 bases match TRBD1. Trimming cost V 1 base and J 3 bases; bases outside gene matches: 1. CDR1 is SGHTA, CDR2 FQGNSA, per germline. This CDR3 has 14 residues. CDR3 region: CASSLGGQGYEQYF. The CDR3, as DNA: TGTGCCAGCAGCTTAGGGGGACAGGGCTACGAGCAGTACTTC.

This rearrangement joins TRBV7-3 to TRBJ2-2; no firm D call. This CDR3 comprises 13 residues. Trimming removed 5 bases at V and 5 bases at J, with 9 bases between. Germline-derived CDR1 and CDR2 are SGHTA and FQGTGA. This CDR3 is CASSPYSTGELFF. The CDR3 bases are TGTGCCAGCAGCCCGTATTCGACCGGGGAGCTGTTTTTT.

The gene calls are TRBV5-1 and TRBJ2-6; D gene uncertain. Germline CDR1 reads SGHRS; CDR2 reads YFSETQ. Trimming removed 2 bases at V and 1 base at J, with 10 bases between. The CDR3 is made up of 16 amino acids. DNA of the CDR3: TGCGCCAGCAGCTTCACAACCGTATCTGGGGCCAACGTCCTGACTTTC. It codes for CASSFTTVSGANVLTF.

Here the CDR3 reads CAWRAEVGSMNTEAFF. CDR3 in DNA: TGTGCCTGGAGGGCGGAGGTGGGCTCCATGAACACTGAAGCTTTCTTT. This chain connects TRBV30 to TRBJ1-1; no clear D. Germline V gene sequence: CDR1 GTSNPN, CDR2 SVGIG (reference sequence). The germline V and J ends were trimmed by 3 bases and 0 bases, with 17 bases remaining between them. The CDR3 consists of 16 residues.

The chain uses TRBV15 and TRBJ2-5; D gene unclear. Germline CDR1 LNHNV, CDR2 YYDKDF (reference sequence). The length of the CDR3 is 14 residues. V gave up 1 base and J gave up 2 bases, with 8 bases separating them. CDR3 nucleotide sequence: TGTGCCACCAGCAGAGCCCAGATTCAAGAGACCCAGTACTTC. Protein product: CATSRAQIQETQYF.

There are a few counts of this clone. This sequence joins TRBV30 and TRBJ1-4, with 7 positions matching TRBD1. CDR1 is GTSNPN, CDR2 SVGIG, per germline (reference sequence). This CDR3 comprises 15 residues. Trimming cost V 4 bases and J 6 bases; bases outside gene matches: 11. The CDR3 DNA is TGTGCCTGGACTCAGGGGTCGACAGGGTATGAAAAACTGTTTTTT. It translates to CAWTQGSTGYEKLFF.

This chain connects TRBV4-1 to TRBJ2-7; 9 bases are shared with TRBD1. V was pared by 0 bases and J by 0 bases, with 0 bases of the junction left unmatched. The CDR3 totals 15 residues. Germline assignment: CDR1 MGHRA and CDR2 YSYEKL. The CDR3 DNA sequence: TGCGCCAGCAGCCAAGAGACAGGGGGCTCCTACGAGCAGTACTTC. It encodes CASSQETGGSYEQYF.